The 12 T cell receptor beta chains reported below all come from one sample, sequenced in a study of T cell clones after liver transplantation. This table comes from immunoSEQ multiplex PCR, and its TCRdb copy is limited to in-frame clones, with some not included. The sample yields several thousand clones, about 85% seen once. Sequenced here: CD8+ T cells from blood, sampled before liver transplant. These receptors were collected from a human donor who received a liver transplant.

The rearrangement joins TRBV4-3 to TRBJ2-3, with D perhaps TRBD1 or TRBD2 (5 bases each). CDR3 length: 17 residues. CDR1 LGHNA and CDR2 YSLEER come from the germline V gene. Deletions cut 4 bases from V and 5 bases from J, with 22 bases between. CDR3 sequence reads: CASSLSSGTVKGDTQYF. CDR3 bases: TGCGCCAGCAGCCTCTCTTCAGGGACGGTAAAGGGAGATACGCAGTATTTT.

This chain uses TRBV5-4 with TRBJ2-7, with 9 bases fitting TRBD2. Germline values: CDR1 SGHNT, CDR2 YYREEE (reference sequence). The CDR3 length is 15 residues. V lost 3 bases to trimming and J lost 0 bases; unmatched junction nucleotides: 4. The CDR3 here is CASSYLAGSSYEQYF. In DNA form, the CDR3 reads TGTGCCAGCAGCTACCTAGCGGGAAGCTCCTACGAGCAGTACTTC.

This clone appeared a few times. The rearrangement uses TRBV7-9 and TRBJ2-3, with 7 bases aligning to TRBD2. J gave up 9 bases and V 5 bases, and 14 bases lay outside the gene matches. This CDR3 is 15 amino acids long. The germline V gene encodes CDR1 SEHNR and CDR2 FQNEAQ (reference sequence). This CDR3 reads CASSPEESGNPTQYF. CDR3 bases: TGTGCCAGCAGCCCAGAAGAGAGCGGGAATCCAACGCAGTATTTT.

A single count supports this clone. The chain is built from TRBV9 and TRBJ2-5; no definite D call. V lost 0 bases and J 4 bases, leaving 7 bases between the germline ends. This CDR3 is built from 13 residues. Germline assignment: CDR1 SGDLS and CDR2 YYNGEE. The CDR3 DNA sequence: TGTGCCAGCAGCGTAGATTGGAGAGAGACCCAGTACTTC. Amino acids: CASSVDWRETQYF. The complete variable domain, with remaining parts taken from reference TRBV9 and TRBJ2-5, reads DSGVTQTPKHLITATGQRVTLRCSPRSGDLSVYWYQQSLDQGLQFLIQYYNGEERAKGNILERFSAQQFPDLHSELNLSSLELGDSALYFCASSVDWRETQYFGPGTRLLVL.

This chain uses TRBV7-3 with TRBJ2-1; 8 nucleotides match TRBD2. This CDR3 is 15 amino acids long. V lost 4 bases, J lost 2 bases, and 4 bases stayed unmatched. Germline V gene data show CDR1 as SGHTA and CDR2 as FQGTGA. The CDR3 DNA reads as TGTGCCAGCAGCTCCTCAGCGGGGGCCTACAATGAGCAGTTCTTC. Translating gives CASSSSAGAYNEQFF.

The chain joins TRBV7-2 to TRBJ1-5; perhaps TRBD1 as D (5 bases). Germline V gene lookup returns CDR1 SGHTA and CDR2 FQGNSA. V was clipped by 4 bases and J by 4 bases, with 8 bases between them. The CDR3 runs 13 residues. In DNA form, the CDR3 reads TGTGCCAGCAGCTGGGACGGTAATCAGCCCCAGCATTTT. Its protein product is CASSWDGNQPQHF.

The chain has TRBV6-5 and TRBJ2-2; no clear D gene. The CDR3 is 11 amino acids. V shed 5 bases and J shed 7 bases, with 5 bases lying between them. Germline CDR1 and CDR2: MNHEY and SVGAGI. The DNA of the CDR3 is TGTGCCAGCAGTCGGGTCGGGGAGCTGTTTTTT. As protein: CASSRVGELFF.

CDR3 sequence reads: CASSLAGPPGETQYF. CDR3 bases: TGTGCCAGCAGCTTAGCGGGGCCCCCCGGGGAGACCCAGTACTTC. This chain uses TRBV11-2 with TRBJ2-5; D tentatively reads TRBD1 or TRBD2 (5 bases each). Trimming stripped 1 base from V and 5 bases from J, with 14 bases between. The CDR3 has 15 residues. CDR1 and CDR2 (germline): SGHAT, FQNNGV.

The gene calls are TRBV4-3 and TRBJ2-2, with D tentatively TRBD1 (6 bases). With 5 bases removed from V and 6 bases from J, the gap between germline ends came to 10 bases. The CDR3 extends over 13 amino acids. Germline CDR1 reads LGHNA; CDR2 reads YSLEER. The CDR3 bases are TGCGCCAGCAGCTTCAACAGGGCCGGGGAGCTGTTTTTT. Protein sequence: CASSFNRAGELFF.

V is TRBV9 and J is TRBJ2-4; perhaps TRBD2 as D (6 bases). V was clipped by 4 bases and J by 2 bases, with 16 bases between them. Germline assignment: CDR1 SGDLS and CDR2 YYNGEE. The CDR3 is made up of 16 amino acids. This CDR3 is CASSPRGISTKNIQYF. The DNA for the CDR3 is TGTGCCAGCAGCCCCCGGGGGATCTCGACCAAAAACATTCAGTACTTC.

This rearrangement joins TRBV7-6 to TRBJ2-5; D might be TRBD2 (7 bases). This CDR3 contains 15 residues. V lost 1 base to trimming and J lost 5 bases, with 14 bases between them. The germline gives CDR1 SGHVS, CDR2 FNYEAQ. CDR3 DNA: TGTGCCAGCAGCTTAGGGGGGGGCGCTGGGGAGACCCAGTACTTC. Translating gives CASSLGGGAGETQYF. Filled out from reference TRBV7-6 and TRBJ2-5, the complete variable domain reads GAGVSQSPRYKVTKRGQDVALRCDPISGHVSLYWYRQALGQGPEFLTYFNYEAQQDKSGLPNDRFSAERPEGSISTLTIQRTEQRDSAMYRCASSLGGGAGETQYFGPGTRLLVL.

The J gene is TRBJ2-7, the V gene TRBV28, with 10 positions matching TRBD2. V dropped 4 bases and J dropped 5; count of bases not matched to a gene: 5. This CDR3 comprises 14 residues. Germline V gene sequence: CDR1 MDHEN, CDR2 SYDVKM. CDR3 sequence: CASSSAGGPDEQYF. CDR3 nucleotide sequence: TGTGCCAGCAGTTCAGCGGGAGGGCCTGACGAGCAGTACTTC.